The source of this TCR beta chain is a study of T cell repertoires in cytomegalovirus infection. Study details: Peptides in the study included HLA-C-restricted and HLA-B-restricted CMV epitopes. Signatures in public TCR beta sequences pointed to both CMV infection and matching HLA type.

Germline V gives CDR1 SGHTA, CDR2 FQGNSA. The CDR3 runs to 15 residues. J gave up 4 bases and V 7 bases, and 9 bases lay outside the gene matches. TCRdb re-called the reads with MiXCR, one entry per CDR3 protein. The table has fewer than 650,000 distinct CDR3 sequences, about 39% seen once. This clonotype was seen at least ten times. The antigen remains undetermined. Study results and caveats: CMV-specific TCR beta clonotypes restricted by HLA-C dominated the ex vivo response. Frequencies of public TCR beta families were cumulated, and this identified carriers of CMV plus the relevant HLA.

The sample consisted of cultured PBMCs, taken from culture after CMV antigen stimulation. The TCR was taken from a human donor in good health (CMV status not recorded). Some clones in this sample may be carry-over from other donors' samples. The chain couples TRBV7-2 to TRBJ2-1, with TRBD2 matching over 8 bases. The CDR3 loop is CASTTLGGVYNEQFF. The CDR3 bases are TGTGCCAGCACCACACTCGGGGGGGTGTACAATGAGCAGTTCTTC. Complete variable domain (other parts from reference TRBV7-2 and TRBJ2-1): GAGVSQSPSNKVTEKGKDVELRCDPISGHTALYWYRQSLGQGLEFLIYFQGNSAPDKSGLPSDRFSAERTGGSVSTLTIQRTQQEDSAVYLCASTTLGGVYNEQFFGPGTRLTVL.